These T cell receptor beta chains were read from a single sample in a study of blood T cells in healthy people across ages. A single record per CDR3 protein comes from TCRdb applying MiXCR to the 5' RACE reads. Of about 1,500,000 distinct CDR3 sequences in the sample, 28% were seen once. Sequenced material: blood. Receptors were obtained from a woman in her twenties or thirties in good health. Both conserved end residues are part of each CDR3. A D gene is named only where the DNA matches it firmly. Where a row states a size, it is once, few, many or the class of an expanded clone; other rows omit it.

.,TRBV28,.,TRBJ1-1,TGTGCCAGCAGTGTGACAGCTTCAGAAGCTTTCTTT,CASSVTASEAFF
many,TRBV4-2,.,TRBJ2-1,TGTGCCAGCAGCCAAGAGTTGGTTGGTGAGCAGTTCTTC,CASSQELVGEQFF
.,TRBV9,TRBD2,TRBJ2-2,TGTGCCAGCAGCGTAGCTGGACTAGCGAACGGGGAGCTGTTTTTT,CASSVAGLANGELFF
many,TRBV28,.,TRBJ2-4,TGTGCCAGCAGTTTAGCGGGGAGTCAGTACTTC,CASSLAGSQYF
many,TRBV4-3,.,TRBJ1-5,TGCGCCAGCAGCCAAGATGGACGGGATCAGCCCCAGCATTTT,CASSQDGRDQPQHF
once,TRBV7-3,.,TRBJ2-3,TGTGCCAGCAGCTCCCTAGCAGGGAGAGATACGCAGTATTTT,CASSSLAGRDTQYF
few,TRBV11-2,.,TRBJ1-4,TGTGCCAGCACGATCTCTACGGGGAGGAGGAATGAAAAACTGTTTTTT,CASTISTGRRNEKLFF
few,TRBV6-1,TRBD1,TRBJ2-1,TGTGCCAGCAGCTCATGTAACCGGGACAGCCCTTACAATGAGCAGTTCTTC,CASSSCNRDSPYNEQFF
many,TRBV9,.,TRBJ2-5,TGTGCCAGCAGCGCCCTGGACAGCCAAGAGACCCAGTACTTC,CASSALDSQETQYF
few,TRBV7-9,.,TRBJ1-5,TGTGCCAGCAGCTTAGAATCTAGCAACCAGAATCAGCCCCAGCATTTT,CASSLESSNQNQPQHF
few,TRBV28,.,TRBJ1-5,TGTGCCAGCACCCGCAGGGGAGGGGTCGGGGATCAGCCCCAGCATTTT,CASTRRGGVGDQPQHF
.,TRBV7-3,.,TRBJ1-1,TGTGCCAGCAGCTTAACGGGGCCCTTCGGGACTGAAGCTTTCTTT,CASSLTGPFGTEAFF
many,TRBV24-1,.,TRBJ2-5,TGTGCCACCAGTGAAGGGGCAGACGCGACCCAGTACTTC,CATSEGADATQYF
many,TRBV24-1,TRBD1,TRBJ2-1,TGTGCCACCAGTGATTTCACGGGACAGGGGGGTGATGAGCAGTTCTTC,CATSDFTGQGGDEQFF
.,TRBV11-2,TRBD1,TRBJ2-6,TGTGCCAGCAGTACCAGCCGGGACAGCAACGTCCGGACTTTC,CASSTSRDSNVRTF
many,TRBV18,.,TRBJ2-4,TGTGCCAGCTCTCCAAGTAGTCTCCAAAACATTCAGTACTTC,CASSPSSLQNIQYF
.,TRBV29-1,.,TRBJ2-1,TGCAGCGTACCGACTAGTGGTCTTAACAATGAGCAGTTCTTC,CSVPTSGLNNEQFF
few,TRBV5-5,TRBD2,TRBJ2-5,TGTGCCAGCAGCTGGGGCGGGGCGGGAGTAGTAGAGACCCAGTACTTC,CASSWGGAGVVETQYF
many,TRBV5-1,.,TRBJ1-6,TGCGCCAGCAGCTTGGGGGGGTCCGACGGGAGCTCACCCCTCCACTTT,CASSLGGSDGSSPLHF
many,TRBV27,TRBD1,TRBJ2-7,TGTGCCAGCAGTTCCATCACGACAGGGAGCTCCTACGAGCAGTACTTC,CASSSITTGSSYEQYF
.,TRBV3-1,.,TRBJ2-7,TGTGCCAGCAGCCGGACTCAGACCTACAATGAGCAGTACTTC,CASSRTQTYNEQYF
few,TRBV11-2,TRBD1,TRBJ2-7,TGTGCCAGCAGCTTAGTGATGGGCCCAGGGGGCGAGCAGTACTTC,CASSLVMGPGGEQYF
.,TRBV10-3,.,TRBJ1-2,TGTGCCGTATCGACATATTCTAACTATGGCTACACCTTC,CAVSTYSNYGYTF
few,TRBV20-1,TRBD2,TRBJ2-1,TGCAGTGCTAGAGATCCCGCACTAGCGGGAGGGCGCAATGAGCAGTTCTTC,CSARDPALAGGRNEQFF
.,TRBV20-1,TRBD2,TRBJ2-1,TGCAGTGCTAGATCGACTAGCGGGGCTCCCTACAATGAGCAGTTCTTC,CSARSTSGAPYNEQFF
once,TRBV20-1,.,TRBJ2-5,TGCAGTGCTAGAGATCACTTAGGGGGGGAGACCCAGTACTTC,CSARDHLGGETQYF
many,TRBV20-1,.,TRBJ2-5,TGCAGTGCCATTGGGGGGCGGAGGTACCAAGAGACCCAGTACTTC,CSAIGGRRYQETQYF
many,TRBV3-1,.,TRBJ2-5,TGTGCCAGCAGACTCAACGTAGGGAGTCAAGAGACCCAGTACTTC,CASRLNVGSQETQYF
few,TRBV21-1,.,TRBJ2-1,TGTGCCAGCAGCAGGACCAGCGGGCGCTCCGCGAATGAGCAGTTCTTC,CASSRTSGRSANEQFF
.,TRBV20-1,.,TRBJ1-2,TGCAGTGCTATTCGCAGGAACTATGGCTACACCTTC,CSAIRRNYGYTF
.,TRBV21-1,.,TRBJ2-7,TGTGCCAGCAGCATCCGAGGGGGAGTGGTCGAGCAGTACTTC,CASSIRGGVVEQYF
few,TRBV7-2,.,TRBJ2-5,TGTGCCAGCAGCTTAGGAGCATCTAGCGTGGTACAAGAGACCCAGTACTTC,CASSLGASSVVQETQYF
.,TRBV7-2,TRBD2,TRBJ2-7,TGTGCCAGCAGCTCCGACCTGGGGACTAGCGGCTACGAGCAGTACTTC,CASSSDLGTSGYEQYF
few,TRBV2,TRBD2,TRBJ2-6,TGTGCCAGCATGCTCCGGGAGGGCTCTGGGGCCAACGTCCTGACTTTC,CASMLREGSGANVLTF
few,TRBV6-6,.,TRBJ2-5,TGTGCCAGCAGTTACTCGTCGCCTAGTTTCTCAAAAGAGACCCAGTACTTC,CASSYSSPSFSKETQYF
once,TRBV24-1,TRBD1,TRBJ2-7,TGTGCCACCAGTGATGCCTCCGGGACAGGTACCTACAATGAGCAGTACTTC,CATSDASGTGTYNEQYF